This T cell receptor (beta chain) was documented in a study of siplizumab effects on memory and regulatory T cells. Some clones are missing from TCRdb's copy, which holds only in-frame ones; the method was immunoSEQ multiplex PCR. The sample contains about 100,000 clones, about 90% of which appear only once. This CDR3 contains 14 residues. Germline CDR1 and CDR2: LNHNV and YYDKDF (reference sequence). Trimming removed 2 bases from V and 0 bases from J, with 7 bases in between. Study conclusions and caveats: Assignment to unstimulated subsets succeeded for only a minor fraction of the alloreactive clones. Naive T cells were seen as more diverse than memory cells and as major alloresponse contributors.

As regards this clone: The antigen remains unidentified.

Sequencing was done on a sample of Tregs sorted from blood. The source of this sequence is a human donor in good health. J is TRBJ2-5 and V is TRBV15, with unresolved D. The CDR3 DNA reads as TGTGCCACCAGCAGATCAGACTACCAAGAGACCCAGTACTTC. This gives the protein CATSRSDYQETQYF.